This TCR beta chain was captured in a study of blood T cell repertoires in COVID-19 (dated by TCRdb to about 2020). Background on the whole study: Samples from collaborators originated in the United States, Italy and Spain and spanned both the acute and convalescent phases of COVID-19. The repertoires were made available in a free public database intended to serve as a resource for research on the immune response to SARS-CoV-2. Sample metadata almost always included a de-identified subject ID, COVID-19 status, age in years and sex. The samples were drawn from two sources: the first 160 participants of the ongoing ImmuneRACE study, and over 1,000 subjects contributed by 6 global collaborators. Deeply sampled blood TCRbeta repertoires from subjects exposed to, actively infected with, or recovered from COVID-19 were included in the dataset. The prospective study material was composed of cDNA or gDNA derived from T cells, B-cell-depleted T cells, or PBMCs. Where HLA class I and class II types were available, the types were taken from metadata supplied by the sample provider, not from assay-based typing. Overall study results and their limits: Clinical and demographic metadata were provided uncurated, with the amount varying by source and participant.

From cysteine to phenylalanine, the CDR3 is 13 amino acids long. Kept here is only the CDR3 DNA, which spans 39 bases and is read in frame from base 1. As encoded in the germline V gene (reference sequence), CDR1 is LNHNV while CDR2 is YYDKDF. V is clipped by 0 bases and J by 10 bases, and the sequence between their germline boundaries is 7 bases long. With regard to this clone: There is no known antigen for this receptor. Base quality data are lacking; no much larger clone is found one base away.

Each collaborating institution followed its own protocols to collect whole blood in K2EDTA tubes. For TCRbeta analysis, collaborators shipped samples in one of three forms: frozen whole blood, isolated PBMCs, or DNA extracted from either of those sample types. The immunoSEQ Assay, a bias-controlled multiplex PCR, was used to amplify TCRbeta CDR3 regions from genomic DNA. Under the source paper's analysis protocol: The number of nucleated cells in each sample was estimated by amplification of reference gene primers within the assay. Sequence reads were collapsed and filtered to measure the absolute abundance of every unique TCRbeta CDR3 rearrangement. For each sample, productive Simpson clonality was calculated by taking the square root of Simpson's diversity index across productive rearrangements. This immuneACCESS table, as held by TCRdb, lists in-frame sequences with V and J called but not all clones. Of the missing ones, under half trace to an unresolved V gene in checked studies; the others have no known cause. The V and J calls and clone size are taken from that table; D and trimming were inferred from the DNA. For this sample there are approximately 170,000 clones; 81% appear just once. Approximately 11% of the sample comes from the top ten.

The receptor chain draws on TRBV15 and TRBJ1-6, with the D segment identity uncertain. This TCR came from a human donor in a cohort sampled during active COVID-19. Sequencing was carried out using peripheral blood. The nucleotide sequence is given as TGTGCCACCAGCAGAGATGGGCGCTCACCCCTCCACTTT. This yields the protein CATSRDGRSPLHF.